The 17 T cell receptor beta chains below all came from one sample that was sequenced in a study of regulatory T cells in long-lasting Graves disease. The time point denotes: persistent/refractory GD, antithyroid drugs over 5 years with positive TRAb. The TCR library was made from RNA extracted from PBMCs. Sequencing libraries for TCR beta were prepared with iRepertoire HTBI primers and Arm-PCR of CDR3 regions. TCRdb analysed the multiplex PCR reads with MiXCR anew, one entry per CDR3 protein. This table holds fewer than 450,000 distinct CDR3 sequences, around 21% found once. The material was peripheral blood mononuclear cells (PBMCs), obtained when the disease was refractory, from a patient treated with antithyroid drugs. Source of these receptors: a female donor with Graves disease.

This clonotype was seen at least ten times. The V gene is TRBV28, the J gene TRBJ1-3; 9 bases are shared with TRBD1. V shed 7 bases and J 4 bases; nucleotides not matched to a gene: 14. Germline-derived CDR1 and CDR2 are MDHEN and SYDVKM. This CDR3 has 17 residues. This CDR3 reads CASNTGTGLVSGNTIYF. CDR3 DNA: TGTGCCAGCAATACCGGGACAGGGCTGGTGTCCGGAAACACCATATATTTT. Full variable domain (rest looked up from reference TRBV28 and TRBJ1-3): DVKVTQSSRYLVKRTGEKVFLECVQDMDHENMFWYRQDPGLGLRLIYFSYDVKMKEKGDIPEGYSVSREKKERFSLILESASTNQTSMYLCASNTGTGLVSGNTIYFGEGSWLTVV.

Ten or more counts support this clonotype. The chain couples TRBV2 to TRBJ1-4; D remains unclear. V was pared by 3 bases and J by 8 bases, with 19 bases between. Germline V gene sequence: CDR1 SNHLY, CDR2 FYNNEI. This CDR3 has 16 residues. The CDR3 sequence is CASSDSILREWEKLFF. In DNA, the CDR3 is TGTGCCAGCAGTGATTCTATCCTCCGAGAATGGGAAAAACTGTTTTTT.

This clonotype turned up a few times. This chain uses TRBV28 with TRBJ2-2; 9 nucleotides agree with TRBD2. V was clipped by 3 bases and J by 4 bases; unmatched bases: 15. CDR1 and CDR2 from the germline V gene are MDHEN and SYDVKM. The CDR3 sequence is 19 residues long. CDR3 DNA sequence: TGTGCCAGCAGTTTCGACCGGGTGCTAGCGGGAAGGATCACCGGGGAGCTGTTTTTT. Translation: CASSFDRVLAGRITGELFF.

This clonotype was observed at least ten times. The genes are TRBV12-3 or TRBV12-4 and TRBJ2-5; TRBD2 matches at 8 bases. The length of the CDR3 is 16 residues. V shed 6 bases and J 5 bases; nucleotides not matched to a gene: 14. The CDR3 region has the DNA TGTGCCAGCAGCCCTAGGAGAGGTCGGGGGGGGGAGACCCAGTACTTC. This encodes CASSPRRGRGGETQYF.

The chain employs TRBV4-3 and TRBJ1-1, with TRBD1 identical over 7 bases. Trimming took 7 bases from V and 0 from J; bases not matched to a gene: 5. Germline-derived CDR1 and CDR2 are LGHNA and YSLEER. This CDR3 is 14 amino acids long. The CDR3 is CASTRTGLNTEAFF. CDR3 bases: TGCGCCAGCACCAGGACAGGATTGAACACTGAAGCTTTCTTT.

The rearrangement uses TRBV30 and TRBJ2-7, with 9 bases matching TRBD1. Germline CDR1 reads GTSNPN; CDR2 reads SVGIG (reference sequence). V trimming: 3 bases; J trimming: 3 bases; junction bases outside the gene matches: 3. The CDR3 extends over 13 amino acids. In DNA, the CDR3 is TGTGCCTGGAGCGGGGGACAGGGCTACGAGCAGTACTTC. It codes for CAWSGGQGYEQYF.

There are many counts of this clonotype. The chain has TRBV5-8 and TRBJ1-2; 8 nucleotides match TRBD1. Germline-derived CDR1 and CDR2 are SGHTS and YDEGEE. The CDR3 is 15 amino acids. The J segment lost 4 bases and the V segment lost 4 bases, leaving 9 bases of the junction unmatched. In DNA, the CDR3 is TGTGCCAGCAGCCCCCGGACAGGGCTCGGCTATGGCTACACCTTC. It codes for CASSPRTGLGYGYTF.

With regard to this clonotype: One end of the junction varies from germline; a read error may be responsible. The chain links TRBV5-6 to TRBJ2-1, with D perhaps TRBD1 or TRBD2 (5 bases each). CDR3 length: 16 amino acids. Germline V gives CDR1 SGHDT, CDR2 YYEEEE. The DNA for the CDR3 is TGTGCCAGCAGCTCGGGGACCTGGCGGTACTACAATGAGCAGTTCTTT. Translation gives CASSSGTWRYYNEQFF.

The J gene is TRBJ2-1, the V gene TRBV4-3; the match to TRBD2 covers 9 bases. The CDR3 has 15 residues. The V segment lost 0 bases and the J segment 7 bases; nucleotides outside the gene matches: 4. The germline CDR1 and CDR2 sequences are LGHNA and YSLEER. The CDR3 sequence is CASSQEIAGVNEQFF. CDR3 DNA: TGCGCCAGCAGCCAAGAGATAGCGGGAGTGAATGAGCAGTTCTTC.

This clonotype has just a few counts. CDR3 DNA: TGTGCCAGCAGTTACTCGAGGCCTTTACTGTTTTTT. Translated, it gives CASSYSRPLLFF. The V call is TRBV6-5, the J call TRBJ1-4; no reliable D call. Trimming removed 0 bases from V and 13 bases from J, with 9 bases in between. The CDR3 is made up of 12 amino acids. The germline gives CDR1 MNHEY, CDR2 SVGAGI.

Details on this clonotype: This could be a read error, since a much larger clone is one nucleotide away. This chain uses TRBV12-3 or TRBV12-4 with TRBJ1-6; no reliable D call. This CDR3 region has 15 residues. The germline V and J ends were trimmed by 0 bases and 7 bases, with 10 bases remaining between them. The CDR3 sequence: CASSLAGVTNSPLHF. The DNA for the CDR3 is TGTGCCAGCAGTTTAGCCGGGGTTACAAATTCACCCCTCCACTTT.

A remark on this clonotype: Germline is not matched at one junction end, which may reflect a read error. J is TRBJ2-7 and V is TRBV5-1; D unclear. Germline lookup yields CDR1 SGHRS and CDR2 YFSETQ. The length of the CDR3 is 13 residues. CDR3 nucleotides: TGTGCCAGCAGCTTCACCGGAAACTACGAGCAGTACTTC. This encodes CASSFTGNYEQYF.

This clonotype has ten or more counts. This chain links TRBV7-3 with TRBJ1-1; tentative D call: TRBD1 (5 bases). The germline V gene has CDR1 SGHTA and CDR2 FQGTGA. Trimming left V 5 bases short and J 1 base short, with 8 bases between. CDR3 length: 13 residues. The DNA of the CDR3 is TGTGCCAGCAGCGCAGGGTGGAACACTGAAGCTTTCTTT. It translates to CASSAGWNTEAFF. The complete variable domain, with remaining parts taken from reference TRBV7-3 and TRBJ1-1, reads GAGVSQTPSNKVTEKGKYVELRCDPISGHTALYWYRQSLGQGPEFLIYFQGTGAADDSGLPNDRFFAVRPEGSVSTLKIQRTERGDSAVYLCASSAGWNTEAFFGQGTRLTVV.

J is TRBJ2-5 and V is TRBV13; 12 bases map to TRBD2. The CDR3 extends over 19 amino acids. The V gene end was trimmed by 5 bases and the J gene end by 4 bases; junction bases not matched to a gene: 17. Germline CDR1 reads PRHDT; CDR2 reads FYEKMQ (reference sequence). The CDR3: CASSARVLAGGPGRETQYF. As DNA, the CDR3 is TGTGCCAGCAGCGCTAGGGTTCTAGCGGGAGGGCCAGGTAGAGAGACCCAGTACTTC.

This clonotype was picked up a small number of times. The chain has TRBV7-8 and TRBJ2-7, with TRBD2 identical over 8 bases. The CDR3 is 16 amino acids. J gave up 2 bases and V 2 bases, and 8 bases lay outside the gene matches. Germline-derived CDR1 and CDR2 are SGHVS and FQNEAQ. CDR3 bases: TGTGCCAGCAGCTTAACATCGGGAGGGCTCCCCTACGAGCAGTACTTC. Translation: CASSLTSGGLPYEQYF. The full variable domain, with the rest looked up from reference TRBV7-8 and TRBJ2-7, is GAGVSQSPRYKVAKRGQDVALRCDPISGHVSLFWYQQALGQGPEFLTYFQNEAQLDKSGLPSDRFFAERPEGSVSTLKIQRTQQEDSAVYLCASSLTSGGLPYEQYFGPGTRLTVT.

This clonotype was recorded at least ten times. This sequence joins TRBV3-1 and TRBJ2-7; D is unresolved. V lost 1 base to trimming and J lost 4 bases, with 2 bases between them. This CDR3 is 11 amino acids long. From germline, CDR1 is LGHDT and CDR2 YNNKEL (reference sequence). CDR3 in amino acids: CASSQGYEQYF. For the CDR3, the DNA is TGTGCCAGCAGCCAAGGATACGAGCAGTACTTC.

V gene TRBV18 combines with J gene TRBJ2-7, with D perhaps TRBD2 (6 bases). Trimming cost V 2 bases and J 0 bases, with 14 bases left between them. CDR3 length equals 16 residues. In germline, CDR1 is KGHSH, CDR2 LQKENI. The CDR3 bases are TGTGCCAGCTCACCAAAGTCACTAGCCAGCTCCTACGAGCAGTACTTC. This translates into CASSPKSLASSYEQYF.